The sequence of this T cell receptor beta chain was determined in a study of response to subunit inactivated influenza vaccine. Study-wide points: There was a suggestion from the authors that each seasonal influenza vaccination recruits few new T cells.

TCRdb itself ran the RT-PCR reads through MiXCR, one entry per CDR3 protein. The sample has around 760,000 distinct CDR3 sequences, approximately 15% seen once; the top ten hold 5.5% to 7%. Comment on this clonotype: Its specificity is not known.

This material consisted of PBMCs from blood, taken roughly 2 weeks before vaccination. The receptor was derived from a man aged 45 to 65 who received an inactivated influenza vaccine.

The CDR3 region has the DNA TGTGCCAGCAGCCAACGGCGGGCCGGACCCAAAAACATTCAGTACTTC. This sequence encodes CASSQRRAGPKNIQYF. The chain links TRBV6-2 or TRBV6-3 to TRBJ2-4, with D possibly being TRBD2 (5 bases). The germline V and J ends were trimmed by 6 bases and 2 bases, with 17 bases remaining between them. This CDR3 comprises 16 residues. CDR1 MNHEY and CDR2 SVGEGT come from the germline V gene.